The 25 T cell receptor beta chains below were found in one sample sequenced in a study of T cells in Graves' hyperthyroidism and ophthalmopathy. Amplification yielded TCR beta CDR3 regions, with RNA transcripts as the source. First-round RT-PCR with HTBI primers amplified the TCR CDR3 region. TCRdb passed the multiplex PCR reads through MiXCR, listing each CDR3 protein once. Here the sample spans about 560,000 distinct CDR3 sequences, 16% being singletons. The sample was blood. The receptors come from a woman younger than 35 with Graves' hyperthyroidism.

A few counts support this clonotype. The CDR3 DNA is TGTGCCAGCAGCACAGGGGGCGGGCAGTACTTC. Protein: CASSTGGGQYF. The V and J genes are TRBV2 and TRBJ2-7; 9 nucleotides agree with TRBD1. V lost 6 bases to trimming and J lost 9 bases; unmatched junction nucleotides: 3. Germline V CDR1 and CDR2: SNHLY, FYNNEI. The CDR3 consists of 11 residues.

This clonotype was found many times. The gene calls are TRBV2 and TRBJ1-1; D is ambiguous. With 10 bases removed from V and 9 bases from J, the gap between germline ends came to 18 bases. CDR3 length: 12 residues. Germline V lookup: CDR1 SNHLY, CDR2 FYNNEI. The CDR3 nucleotides read TGTGCCATCCGTATTTTGGGCAGCAAAGCTTTCTTT. As protein: CAIRILGSKAFF.

The chain couples TRBV28 to TRBJ2-5; D is unresolved. The V gene's germline CDR1 is MDHEN and CDR2 SYDVKM. This CDR3 is 17 amino acids long. V lost 7 bases, J lost 2 bases, and 23 bases lay in between. CDR3 sequence: CASNPPGSAANQETQYF. CDR3 bases: TGTGCCAGCAACCCTCCGGGCTCGGCGGCCAATCAAGAGACCCAGTACTTC.

This clonotype was found a few times. The V gene is TRBV5-1, the J gene TRBJ2-3; tentatively, D is TRBD1 or TRBD2 (5 bases each). Trimming removed 4 bases from V and 14 bases from J, with 20 bases in between. Germline CDR1 reads SGHRS; CDR2 reads YFSETQ. The CDR3 loop spans 13 amino acids. CDR3 in DNA: TGCGCCAGCAGCGGAACCGGGACGCCCTTGGGGTATTTT. This codes for CASSGTGTPLGYF.

The sample holds many counts of this clonotype. The rearrangement links TRBV27 to TRBJ2-7; 13 bases agree with TRBD2. Germline-derived CDR1 and CDR2 are MNHEY and SMNVEV (reference sequence). The CDR3 sequence is 15 residues long. V lost 5 bases, J lost 9 bases, and 10 bases stayed unmatched. CDR3 coding DNA: TGTGCCAGCAGTCTCGGTGGACTAGCGGGAGAGGGGCAGTACTTC. Translation: CASSLGGLAGEGQYF.

This clonotype was seen repeatedly, ten times or more. The gene calls are TRBV6-1 and TRBJ1-5; 9 positions agree with TRBD1. The CDR3 is made up of 15 amino acids. Germline trimming cut 5 bases from V and 6 bases from J; bases unmatched to any gene: 8. Germline CDR1 MNHNS, CDR2 SASEGT. CDR3 nucleotide sequence: TGTGCCAGCAGTCCTGGGGACAGGGACACTCAGCCCCAGCATTTT. Its translation: CASSPGDRDTQPQHF.

This clonotype was observed a few times. This chain connects TRBV6-1 to TRBJ2-5; 8 bases align to TRBD2. The CDR3 extends over 14 amino acids. The V gene end was trimmed by 6 bases and the J gene end by 5 bases; junction bases not matched to a gene: 8. From germline, CDR1 is MNHNS and CDR2 SASEGT. CDR3 nucleotide sequence: TGTGCCAGCAGGTCCCGGGGGGGGATGGAGACCCAGTACTTC. Amino acids: CASRSRGGMETQYF.

This clonotype was counted many times. This chain uses TRBV20-1 with TRBJ1-1; D gene ambiguous. Trimming took 4 bases from V and 3 from J, leaving 9 bases between them. Germline V gene lookup returns CDR1 DFQATT and CDR2 SNEGSKA (reference sequence). The CDR3 totals 12 residues. In DNA, the CDR3 is TGCAGTGCTAACCAGCCAGACACTGAAGCTTTCTTT. This gives the protein CSANQPDTEAFF.

The V gene is TRBV6-1, the J gene TRBJ2-3; 8 bases agree with TRBD2. CDR3 length: 16 residues. V dropped 4 bases and J dropped 3; count of bases not matched to a gene: 9. The germline CDR1 and CDR2 sequences are MNHNS and SASEGT. The CDR3 nucleotides read TGTGCCAGCAGTGGATGGACTAGCTCGGGTACAGATACGCAGTATTTT. Translating gives CASSGWTSSGTDTQYF.

This clonotype was counted many times. The J gene is TRBJ1-2, the V gene TRBV6-1; D possibly corresponds to TRBD1 (6 bases). This CDR3 region has 15 residues. V was shortened by 0 bases and J by 8 bases, with 16 bases between the two germline ends. Germline CDR1 MNHNS, CDR2 SASEGT. The DNA of the CDR3 is TGTGCCAGCAGTGAAGCGGGGGCCGGGGGTTACGGCTACACCTTC. The encoded protein is CASSEAGAGGYGYTF.

This clonotype was seen repeatedly, ten times or more. The chain carries TRBV18 and TRBJ2-7; 9 bases fit TRBD1. The CDR3 is 14 residues long. In germline, CDR1 is KGHSH, CDR2 LQKENI. Trimming at V came to 3 bases and at J to 5 bases, leaving 5 bases not matched to a gene. CDR3 protein: CASSPGTGSNEQYF. CDR3 nucleotides: TGTGCCAGCTCACCCGGGACAGGGTCCAACGAGCAGTACTTC. Variable domain in full (rest from reference TRBV18 and TRBJ2-7): NAGVMQNPRHLVRRRGQEARLRCSPMKGHSHVYWYRQLPEEGLKFMVYLQKENIIDESGMPKERFSAEFPKEGPSILRIQQVVRGDSAAYFCASSPGTGSNEQYFGPGTRLTVT.

About this clonotype itself: At one end the junction does not follow the germline gene, possibly because of a read error. This CDR3 is CGARRTGGFNNQPQHF. The CDR3 nucleotides read TGCGGTGCTAGACGGACAGGAGGGTTTAACAATCAGCCCCAGCATTTT. This sequence joins TRBV20-1 and TRBJ1-5, with 7 bases lining up with TRBD1. CDR1 DFQATT and CDR2 SNEGSKA come from the germline V gene (reference sequence). This CDR3 has 16 residues.

This clonotype was seen ten or more times. The chain is built from TRBV3-1 and TRBJ1-6; 8 nucleotides match TRBD1. The V and J ends lost 0 bases and 4 bases, in that order; junction bases with no gene match: 8. CDR1 LGHDT and CDR2 YNNKEL come from the germline V gene (reference sequence). The CDR3 sequence is 18 residues long. DNA of the CDR3: TGTGCCAGCAGCCAAGATCGGGCAGGGGGCTCTTATAATTCACCCCTCCACTTT. Encoded protein: CASSQDRAGGSYNSPLHF.

The sample holds a few counts of this clonotype. The CDR3 DNA is TGTGCCAGCAGTTCACCCCCGAACTATGGCTACACCTTC. It yields the protein CASSSPPNYGYTF. The rearrangement links TRBV28 to TRBJ1-2; D is ambiguous. Deletions cut 4 bases from V and 2 bases from J, with 8 bases between. Germline lookup yields CDR1 MDHEN and CDR2 SYDVKM. The CDR3 runs to 13 residues.

The J gene is TRBJ2-6, the V gene TRBV5-8; no clear D. Looked up from germline, CDR1 is SGHTS and CDR2 is YDEGEE. The CDR3 is 13 amino acids. Trimming took 4 bases from V and 2 from J, leaving 4 bases between them. The CDR3 protein is CASSNPGANVLTF. CDR3 nucleotide sequence: TGTGCCAGCAGCAACCCTGGGGCCAACGTCCTGACTTTC.

This clonotype was seen ten or more times. The rearrangement joins TRBV11-2 to TRBJ1-1; 7 bases line up with TRBD1. The length of the CDR3 is 16 residues. J was trimmed by 6 bases and V by 5 bases; bases with no gene match: 15. Germline CDR1 and CDR2: SGHAT and FQNNGV. CDR3 protein: CASSHRGALFFAEAFF. The CDR3 coding sequence is TGTGCCAGCAGCCACAGGGGTGCCTTATTTTTCGCTGAAGCTTTCTTT.

This clonotype was seen ten or more times. This chain connects TRBV20-1 to TRBJ2-1, with 8 nucleotides matching TRBD2. The trim removed 6 bases at V and 5 bases at J, leaving 9 bases unmatched. From germline, CDR1 is DFQATT and CDR2 SNEGSKA (reference sequence). This CDR3 is built from 14 residues. The CDR3 DNA is TGCAGTGCCGGAGGTGGACTAGCAAACAATGAGCAGTTCTTC. This encodes CSAGGGLANNEQFF.

The chain joins TRBV29-1 to TRBJ2-7; no firm D call. The germline V gene encodes CDR1 SQVTM and CDR2 ANQGSEA. The CDR3 runs 15 residues. Trimming shortened V by 0 bases and J by 2 bases, and 14 bases separated the two germline ends. CDR3 region: CSVEDPTQSPYEQYF. Written as DNA, the CDR3 is TGCAGCGTTGAAGATCCGACCCAGAGCCCCTACGAGCAGTACTTC.

The chain has TRBV30 and TRBJ1-5; no firm D call. CDR1 and CDR2 from the germline V gene are GTSNPN and SVGIG (reference sequence). This CDR3 spans 13 amino acids. V was trimmed by 2 bases and J by 1 base, leaving 6 bases between them. Here the CDR3 reads CAWSFQSNQPQHF. CDR3 bases: TGTGCCTGGAGTTTCCAGAGCAATCAGCCCCAGCATTTT. Complete variable domain (other parts from reference TRBV30 and TRBJ1-5): SQTIHQWPATLVQPVGSPLSLECTVEGTSNPNLYWYRQAAGRGLQLLFYSVGIGQISSEVPQNLSASRPQDRQFILSSKKLLLSDSGFYLCAWSFQSNQPQHFGDGTRLSIL.

Remarks on this clonotype: Given a much more abundant clone one base away, this may be a read error. The rearrangement uses TRBV2 and TRBJ2-7, with 10 bases lining up with TRBD2. The CDR3 is 15 amino acids. J was trimmed by 7 bases and V by 7 bases; bases with no gene match: 13. Germline V CDR1 and CDR2: SNHLY, FYNNEI. CDR3 nucleotides: TGTGCCAGCAAAAGCGGGGGGGCCGGTTCGGGGGAGCAGTACTTC. Its protein product is CASKSGGAGSGEQYF.

This clonotype was observed many times. The chain combines TRBV28 with TRBJ1-6, with no clear D. V dropped 6 bases and J dropped 8 bases, with 14 bases sitting between them. This CDR3 region has 14 residues. The V gene's germline CDR1 is MDHEN and CDR2 SYDVKM. CDR3 sequence (DNA): TGTGCCAGCAGAGGGTCAGGAGTGGATTCACCCCTCCACTTT. Protein product: CASRGSGVDSPLHF.

This clonotype was counted many times. J is TRBJ2-3 and V is TRBV7-8, with D perhaps TRBD2 (5 bases). The CDR3 is made up of 14 amino acids. CDR1 and CDR2 from the germline V gene are SGHVS and FQNEAQ. Trimming cost V 3 bases and J 2 bases, with 9 bases left between them. CDR3 protein: CASSFPGNTDTQYF. CDR3 nucleotides: TGTGCCAGCAGCTTTCCGGGGAACACAGATACGCAGTATTTT.

This clonotype was observed many times. J is TRBJ2-3 and V is TRBV12-3 or TRBV12-4; unclear D gene. Trimming cost V 4 bases and J 4 bases, with 9 bases left between them. The CDR3 length is 13 residues. CDR3 region: CASSSERADTQYF. As DNA, the CDR3 is TGTGCCAGCAGTTCCGAACGCGCAGATACGCAGTATTTT.

Ten or more counts support this clonotype. The CDR3 DNA follows: TGCGCCAGCAGCTCAGGGGATATCGCCTACAATGAGCAGTTCTTC. The encoded protein is CASSSGDIAYNEQFF. The rearrangement uses TRBV5-1 and TRBJ2-1, with D possibly being TRBD1 (6 bases). The germline V gene has CDR1 SGHRS and CDR2 YFSETQ. This CDR3 is 15 amino acids long. V lost 3 bases and J lost 2, with 12 bases in between.

This chain connects TRBV12-3 or TRBV12-4 to TRBJ2-5; TRBD2 aligns across 9 bases. The CDR3 is 16 amino acids. Trimming took 3 bases from V and 1 from J; bases not matched to a gene: 6. The CDR3 sequence: CASSFELAGIQETQYF. In nucleotides, the CDR3 is TGTGCCAGCAGTTTCGAGCTAGCGGGGATCCAAGAGACCCAGTACTTC.